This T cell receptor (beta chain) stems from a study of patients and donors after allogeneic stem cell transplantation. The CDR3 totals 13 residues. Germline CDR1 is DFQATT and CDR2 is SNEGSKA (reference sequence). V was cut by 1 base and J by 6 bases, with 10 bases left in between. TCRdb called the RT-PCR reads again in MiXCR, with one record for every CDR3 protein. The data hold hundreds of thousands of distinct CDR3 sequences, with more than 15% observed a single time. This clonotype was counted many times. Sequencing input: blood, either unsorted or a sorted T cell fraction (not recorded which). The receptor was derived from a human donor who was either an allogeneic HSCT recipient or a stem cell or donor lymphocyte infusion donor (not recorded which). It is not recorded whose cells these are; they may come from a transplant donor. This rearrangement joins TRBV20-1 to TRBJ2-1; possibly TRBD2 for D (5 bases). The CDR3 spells CSARVLAGNEQFF. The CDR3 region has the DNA TGCAGTGCTAGAGTCCTAGCTGGCAATGAGCAGTTCTTC.